The following is a T cell receptor beta chain sequence with its context. The antigen remains unidentified. For the second PCR, which ran for roughly 6 to 12 cycles, a sample-barcoded 5' primer and a J-beta primer mix were used. All cDNA molecules were each tagged by a template-switch adaptor with 12 random nucleotides. TCRdb re-called the 5' RACE reads with MiXCR, one entry per CDR3 protein. Of under 1,100,000 distinct CDR3 sequences in the sample, 20% to 25% were seen once. CDR3 size: 14 residues. The germline CDR1 and CDR2 sequences are SNHLY and FYNNEI. V gave up 5 bases and J gave up 2 bases, with 11 bases separating them. The record originates from a study of blood T cells in healthy people across ages. Points from the study as a whole: Age advanced and TCR beta diversity per million T cells fell, roughly linearly.

A further study also used this sample, focusing on T cells of mothers and their children. That study reports: The study recruited a few healthy Caucasian mothers and their six children as donors.

Sequenced input: blood. This TCR was sampled from a girl aged 2-9 years in good health. The genes are TRBV2 and TRBJ2-3; the D is unclear. CDR3 loop: CASSRVRATDTQYF. DNA for the CDR3: TGTGCCAGCAGTCGCGTACGGGCCACAGATACGCAGTATTTT.